Following are 19 T cell receptor beta chains from one sample sequenced in a study of blood T cell repertoires in COVID-19. Profiled with immunoSEQ multiplex PCR; TCRdb holds only in-frame clones, not every one. The data show about 180,000 clones, about 91% seen once. Sample: peripheral blood. These receptors originate from a woman in her thirties with acute or convalescent COVID-19.

The gene calls are TRBV3-1 (or the pseudogene TRBV3-2) and TRBJ2-3; 8 nucleotides line up with TRBD2. Germline V gene data show CDR1 as LGHDT and CDR2 as YNNKEL (reference sequence). The CDR3 loop spans 12 amino acids. CDR3 DNA: TGTGCGGTACTAGCGGGCACAGATACGCAGTATTTT. Its translation is CAVLAGTDTQYF.

V gene TRBV2 combines with J gene TRBJ2-7; the D gene is possibly TRBD1 (5 bases). This CDR3 has 14 amino acids. V was clipped by 7 bases and J by 6 bases, with 19 bases between them. The germline CDR1 and CDR2 sequences are SNHLY and FYNNEI. Written as DNA, the CDR3 is TGTGCCAGCAAGATAGGGGCTAGGACCGGCGAGCAGTACTTC. It codes for CASKIGARTGEQYF.

This clone was recorded only once. This rearrangement joins TRBV7-9 to TRBJ1-1; TRBD1 is a possible D gene (6 bases). Germline V lookup: CDR1 SEHNR, CDR2 FQNEAQ (reference sequence). The CDR3 runs 15 residues. Trimming took 11 bases from V and 1 from J, leaving 20 bases between them. This chain's CDR3 is CASKIWGQANTEAFF. The CDR3 DNA follows: TGTGCCTCCAAAATCTGGGGGCAAGCGAACACTGAAGCTTTCTTT. Using reference TRBV7-9 and TRBJ1-1 for the parts outside the CDR3, the full variable domain is DTGVSQNPRHKITKRGQNVTFRCDPISEHNRLYWYRQTLGQGPEFLTYFQNEAQLEKSRLLSDRFSAERPKGSFSTLEIQRTEQGDSAMYLCASKIWGQANTEAFFGQGTRLTVV.

V gene TRBV29-1 combines with J gene TRBJ2-1; 9 bases align to TRBD2. CDR1 and CDR2 from the germline V gene are SQVTM and ANQGSEA. V gave up 0 bases and J gave up 2 bases; unmatched junction bases: 5. CDR3 length: 16 amino acids. The CDR3 DNA reads as TGCAGCGTTGAAGATGAGGTAGCGGGAGCCTACAATGAGCAGTTCTTC. Translating it yields CSVEDEVAGAYNEQFF.

The CDR3 DNA follows: TGTGCCAGCAGCCAACTCGGGGGGAGGGCCGGGGAGCTGTTTTTT. This gives the protein CASSQLGGRAGELFF. The rearrangement joins TRBV4-2 to TRBJ2-2, with 7 bases fitting TRBD2. CDR1 LGHNA and CDR2 YNFKEQ come from the germline V gene. This CDR3 is built from 15 residues. The V gene end was trimmed by 2 bases and the J gene end by 6 bases; junction bases not matched to a gene: 6.

Comments on this clone: The junction differs from germline at one of its ends, possibly a read error. The chain couples TRBV3-1 (or the pseudogene TRBV3-2) to TRBJ2-1, with TRBD2 matching 9 bases. This CDR3 has 13 amino acids. Looked up from germline, CDR1 is LGHDT and CDR2 is YNNKEL (reference sequence). CDR3 in amino acids: CASSPQGGTSMIF. For the CDR3, the DNA is TGTGCCAGCAGCCCGCAGGGGGGGACTAGCATGATCTTC.

CDR3 protein: CASSQLPPLGEQYF. CDR3 DNA: TGTGCCAGCAGCCAGCTACCCCCTCTAGGCGAGCAGTACTTC. The chain carries TRBV7-2 and TRBJ2-7; D uncertain. Germline V CDR1 and CDR2: SGHTA, FQGNSA. The germline V and J ends were trimmed by 5 bases and 6 bases, with 17 bases remaining between them. The CDR3 spans 14 residues. Complete variable domain (other parts from reference TRBV7-2 and TRBJ2-7): GAGVSQSPSNKVTEKGKDVELRCDPISGHTALYWYRQSLGQGLEFLIYFQGNSAPDKSGLPSDRFSAERTGGSVSTLTIQRTQQEDSAVYLCASSQLPPLGEQYFGPGTRLTVT.

This clone appeared a few times. The V and J genes are TRBV18 and TRBJ1-1; D unclear. The CDR3 runs 15 residues. The germline V and J ends were trimmed by 4 bases and 5 bases, with 17 bases remaining between them. Germline V gives CDR1 KGHSH, CDR2 LQKENI. The CDR3 region is CASSRNLEAGTEAFF. CDR3 DNA sequence: TGTGCCAGCTCACGTAACTTAGAAGCGGGGACTGAAGCTTTCTTT.

CDR3 bases: TGTGCCAGCAGCATGGGACAGGGGAGGGACGAGCAGTACTTC. Its protein is CASSMGQGRDEQYF. The genes are TRBV7-9 and TRBJ2-7; 10 bases align to TRBD1. This CDR3 has 14 residues. Germline V gives CDR1 SEHNR, CDR2 FQNEAQ (reference sequence). V shed 5 bases and J 5 bases; nucleotides not matched to a gene: 6. The variable domain in full, completed from reference TRBV7-9 and TRBJ2-7, reads DTGVSQNPRHKITKRGQNVTFRCDPISEHNRLYWYRQTLGQGPEFLTYFQNEAQLEKSRLLSDRFSAERPKGSFSTLEIQRTEQGDSAMYLCASSMGQGRDEQYFGPGTRLTVT.

The chain uses TRBV3-1 (or the pseudogene TRBV3-2) and TRBJ2-5; tentatively, D is TRBD1 (5 bases). CDR1 is LGHDT, CDR2 YNNKEL, per germline (reference sequence). Trimming removed 1 base at V and 14 bases at J, with 17 bases between. The CDR3 is 13 residues long. The CDR3 region is CASSQALGVREYF. Written as DNA, the CDR3 is TGTGCCAGCAGCCAAGCCCTCGGTGTCAGGGAATACTTC.

This rearrangement joins TRBV14 to TRBJ2-1, with 8 bases identical to TRBD2. Trimming at V came to 0 bases and at J to 6 bases, leaving 4 bases not matched to a gene. The CDR3 is made up of 15 amino acids. CDR1 is SGHDN, CDR2 FVKESK, per germline. The CDR3 nucleotides are TGTGCCAGCAGCCAAGATTACGGGAGGGCCAATGAGCAGTTCTTC. Its protein is CASSQDYGRANEQFF.

The V and J genes are TRBV4-2 and TRBJ1-1; 7 bases agree with TRBD1. This CDR3 is 17 amino acids long. Germline CDR1 reads LGHNA; CDR2 reads YNFKEQ. Trimming removed 4 bases from V and 4 bases from J; junction bases left unmatched: 15. This chain's CDR3 is CASSRTTGELRSTEAFF. For the CDR3, the DNA is TGTGCCAGCAGCCGCACCACAGGGGAGTTGAGGAGCACTGAAGCTTTCTTT.

The chain uses TRBV20-1 and TRBJ2-7; D not certain. The ends were cut back, 3 bases at V and 4 bases at J, with 7 bases in the middle. Germline V gene data show CDR1 as DFQATT and CDR2 as SNEGSKA (reference sequence). The CDR3 runs 11 residues. This chain's CDR3 is CSASLVYEQYF. The CDR3 DNA follows: TGCAGTGCTAGTCTCGTTTACGAGCAGTACTTC.

V and J are TRBV19 and TRBJ2-1; 14 nucleotides match TRBD2. V gave up 3 bases and J gave up 9 bases; unmatched junction bases: 4. CDR3 length: 15 residues. CDR1 and CDR2 (germline): LNHDA, SQIVND (reference sequence). The CDR3 here is CASSILGLAGAEQFF. The CDR3 bases are TGTGCCAGTAGTATTCTGGGACTAGCGGGAGCTGAGCAGTTCTTC.

The chain uses TRBV28 and TRBJ1-2; D is unresolved. Germline V gene lookup returns CDR1 MDHEN and CDR2 SYDVKM. This CDR3 spans 13 amino acids. The germline V and J ends were trimmed by 3 bases and 4 bases, with 9 bases remaining between them. CDR3 protein: CASSLSGGYGYTF. For the CDR3, the DNA is TGTGCCAGCAGTTTGAGCGGTGGCTATGGCTACACCTTC.

This clone was counted once. The V gene is TRBV28, the J gene TRBJ1-2; 10 bases are shared with TRBD1. Trimming took 11 bases from V and 4 from J; bases not matched to a gene: 4. This CDR3 region has 12 residues. CDR1 and CDR2 from the germline V gene are MDHEN and SYDVKM. The CDR3 coding sequence is TGTGCCGGACAGGGGGGAGGCTATGGCTACACCTTC. Its translation: CAGQGGGYGYTF.

The chain couples TRBV18 to TRBJ1-4; no clear D gene. The CDR3 contains 13 residues. The germline V gene has CDR1 KGHSH and CDR2 LQKENI. The V and J ends lost 5 bases and 8 bases respectively, with 12 bases between them. The DNA for the CDR3 is TGTGCCAGCTCAGACGGGGAAGGCGAAAAACTGTTTTTT. This gives the protein CASSDGEGEKLFF.

This sequence joins TRBV9 and TRBJ2-7; TRBD2 agrees at 12 bases. Germline V lookup: CDR1 SGDLS, CDR2 YYNGEE. The junction had 10 bases not matched to a gene; V was cut back by 4 bases and J by 5 bases. CDR3 size: 16 residues. DNA for the CDR3: TGTGCCAGCAGCCCTACGACTAGCGGGAGTTTCAACGAGCAGTACTTC. This sequence encodes CASSPTTSGSFNEQYF. Based on the CDR3 plus reference TRBV9 and TRBJ2-7, the full variable domain is DSGVTQTPKHLITATGQRVTLRCSPRSGDLSVYWYQQSLDQGLQFLIQYYNGEERAKGNILERFSAQQFPDLHSELNLSSLELGDSALYFCASSPTTSGSFNEQYFGPGTRLTVT.

This clone was seen once. The chain joins TRBV9 to TRBJ1-2; no reliable D call. CDR3 length: 12 residues. V was clipped by 0 bases and J by 8 bases, with 8 bases between them. Germline V gene sequence: CDR1 SGDLS, CDR2 YYNGEE. The CDR3 here is CASSVDMKGYTF. For the CDR3, the DNA is TGTGCCAGCAGCGTAGACATGAAGGGCTACACCTTC.